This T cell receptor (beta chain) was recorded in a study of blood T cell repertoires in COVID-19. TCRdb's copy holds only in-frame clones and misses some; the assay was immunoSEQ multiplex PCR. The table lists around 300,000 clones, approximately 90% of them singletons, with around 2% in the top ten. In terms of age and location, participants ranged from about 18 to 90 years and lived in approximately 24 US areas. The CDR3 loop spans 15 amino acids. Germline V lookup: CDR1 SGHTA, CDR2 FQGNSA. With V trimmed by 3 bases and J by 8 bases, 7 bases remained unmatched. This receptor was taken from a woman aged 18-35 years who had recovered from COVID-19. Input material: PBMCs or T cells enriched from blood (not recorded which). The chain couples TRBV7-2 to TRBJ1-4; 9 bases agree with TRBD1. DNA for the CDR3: TGTGCCAGCAGCTTTGCCGGGACAGGGATCGAAAAACTGTTTTTT. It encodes CASSFAGTGIEKLFF.